The rows below give T cell receptor beta chains drawn from one sample of a study of early T cells in non-severe SARS-CoV-2 infection. TCRdb re-derived calls from the 5' RACE reads in MiXCR, one entry per CDR3 protein. The table lists over 60,000 distinct CDR3 sequences, 9.5% to 15% of them singletons. Sequencing used whole blood, obtained at baseline. Every receptor here comes from an adult who was a healthcare worker with PCR-confirmed SARS-CoV-2 infection or an uninfected control (not recorded which). CDR3s include the opening cysteine and the closing phenylalanine or tryptophan. A D gene is named only where the DNA matches it firmly. Where a row states a size, it is once, few, many or the class of an expanded clone; other rows omit it.

J: TRBJ2-6
size: once
V: TRBV11-2
D: NA
CDR3: CASSLGFSGANVLTF
DNA: TGTGCCAGCAGCTTAGGCTTCTCTGGGGCCAACGTCCTGACTTTC

J: TRBJ2-1
size: NA
V: TRBV28
D: NA
CDR3: CASSPNWDEQFF
DNA: TGTGCCAGCAGTCCTAATTGGGATGAGCAGTTCTTC

J: TRBJ1-4
size: few
V: TRBV2
D: NA
CDR3: CASSREGQTNEKLFF
DNA: TGTGCCAGCAGCCGGGAGGGTCAGACTAATGAAAAACTGTTTTTT

J: TRBJ2-5
size: few
V: TRBV7-2
D: TRBD1
CDR3: CASSPIPGDRGIEETQYF
DNA: TGTGCCAGCAGCCCCATCCCCGGGGACAGGGGGATAGAGGAGACCCAGTACTTC

J: TRBJ1-4
size: few
V: TRBV6-2/TRBV6-3
D: NA
CDR3: CASSYSTGVPALFF
DNA: TGTGCCAGCAGTTACTCGACGGGGGTGCCCGCACTGTTTTTT

J: TRBJ1-1
size: few
V: TRBV20-1
D: NA
CDR3: CSAEDPSGHTEAFF
DNA: TGCAGTGCTGAGGACCCTTCTGGGCACACTGAAGCTTTCTTT

J: TRBJ2-2
size: many
V: TRBV28
D: TRBD1
CDR3: CASSLPQGAGTGELFF
DNA: TGTGCCAGCAGTTTACCACAGGGGGCAGGAACCGGGGAGCTGTTTTTT

J: TRBJ2-7
size: few
V: TRBV6-5
D: NA
CDR3: CASSYSPGQSSYEQYF
DNA: TGTGCCAGCAGTTACTCGCCAGGGCAAAGCTCCTACGAGCAGTACTTC

J: TRBJ2-7
size: many
V: TRBV29-1
D: TRBD2
CDR3: CSVAKPTSGDSYEQYF
DNA: TGCAGCGTCGCAAAGCCAACTAGCGGGGATTCCTACGAGCAGTACTTC

J: TRBJ2-7
size: NA
V: TRBV27
D: NA
CDR3: CASGRGPVEQYF
DNA: TGTGCCAGCGGGAGGGGGCCCGTAGAGCAGTACTTC

J: TRBJ2-5
size: few
V: TRBV6-2/TRBV6-3
D: NA
CDR3: CASTQGETQYF
DNA: TGTGCCAGCACCCAGGGAGAGACCCAGTACTTC

J: TRBJ2-5
size: NA
V: TRBV6-2/TRBV6-3
D: NA
CDR3: CASSYSSSQGTQYF
DNA: TGTGCCAGCAGTTACTCGAGCAGCCAAGGGACCCAGTACTTC

J: TRBJ1-1
size: NA
V: TRBV20-1
D: NA
CDR3: CSAFPTGSTEAFF
DNA: TGCAGTGCTTTTCCCACAGGGTCGACTGAAGCTTTCTTT

J: TRBJ2-7
size: few
V: TRBV10-3
D: NA
CDR3: CAISDPPYEQYF
DNA: TGTGCCATCAGTGACCCGCCCTACGAGCAGTACTTC

J: TRBJ2-3
size: few
V: TRBV7-2
D: NA
CDR3: CASSVRQGTDTQYF
DNA: TGTGCCAGCAGCGTTAGACAGGGCACAGATACGCAGTATTTT

J: TRBJ2-5
size: NA
V: TRBV27
D: TRBD1
CDR3: CASSPLRTGGQETQYF
DNA: TGTGCCAGCAGTCCTCTCCGGACAGGGGGGCAAGAGACCCAGTACTTC

J: TRBJ1-1
size: few
V: TRBV11-2
D: NA
CDR3: CASSWGLLNTEAFF
DNA: TGTGCCAGCAGCTGGGGACTCCTGAACACTGAAGCTTTCTTT

J: TRBJ2-3
size: few
V: TRBV7-2
D: NA
CDR3: CASSLEGGGPDTQYF
DNA: TGTGCCAGCAGCTTAGAGGGAGGGGGGCCAGATACGCAGTATTTT

J: TRBJ1-4
size: many
V: TRBV24-1
D: NA
CDR3: CATSGASNEKLFF
DNA: TGTGCCACCAGCGGCGCTTCTAATGAAAAACTGTTTTTT

J: TRBJ1-1
size: NA
V: TRBV6-5
D: NA
CDR3: CASSYTDRNTEAFF
DNA: TGTGCCAGCAGTTACACCGACAGGAACACTGAAGCTTTCTTT